Following are 23 T cell receptor beta chains from one sample sequenced in a study of memory CD4+ T cells and cytomegalovirus serostatus. Single viable CD3+CD4+CD8-CD45RO+ cells were sorted as the memory CD4+ T cells. Generated by immunoSEQ multiplex PCR, the TCRdb table keeps only in-frame clones and is missing some. The sample lists around 49,000 clones; around 82% were seen once. The sequenced material came from memory CD4+ T cells from blood. Source of these receptors: an adult in good health and CMV-seronegative.

The rearrangement links TRBV20-1 to TRBJ1-1; D remains ambiguous. This CDR3 has 11 residues. Germline CDR1 is DFQATT and CDR2 is SNEGSKA (reference sequence). V gave up 4 bases and J gave up 6 bases, with 9 bases separating them. The CDR3 bases are TGCAGTGCTACCCCCGGGGCTGAAGCTTTCTTT. Translating it yields CSATPGAEAFF.

This clone appeared a few times. The rearrangement uses TRBV19 and TRBJ1-5; D perhaps matches TRBD1 (5 bases). The CDR3 sequence is 12 residues long. Germline-derived CDR1 and CDR2 are LNHDA and SQIVND (reference sequence). V lost 7 bases and J 9 bases, leaving 13 bases between the germline ends. The CDR3 reads CASTTAGGPQHF. CDR3 DNA sequence: TGTGCCAGTACCACCGCGGGGGGGCCCCAGCATTTT.

This rearrangement joins TRBV28 to TRBJ2-3, with D tentatively TRBD1 (6 bases). V was shortened by 4 bases and J by 7 bases, with 18 bases between the two germline ends. CDR3 size: 15 residues. Germline V gives CDR1 MDHEN, CDR2 SYDVKM. CDR3 in amino acids: CASSSAAVGGYTQYF. CDR3 coding DNA: TGTGCCAGCAGTTCGGCGGCGGTAGGGGGTTATACGCAGTATTTT.

V usage is TRBV4-2 and J usage is TRBJ2-7; 8 bases are a match to TRBD2. CDR1 LGHNA and CDR2 YNFKEQ come from the germline V gene. J gave up 2 bases and V 1 base, and 4 bases lay outside the gene matches. This CDR3 has 15 residues. CDR3 sequence (DNA): TGTGCCAGCAGCCAAGGAGCGGGAGCAACCTACGAGCAGTACTTC. Its translation: CASSQGAGATYEQYF.

The chain carries TRBV6-1 and TRBJ2-1; D uncertain. CDR1 is MNHNS and CDR2 is SASEGT in the germline V gene. The CDR3 extends over 12 amino acids. V lost 8 bases and J 3 bases, leaving 8 bases between the germline ends. CDR3 region: CASSSYYNEQFF. In DNA form, the CDR3 reads TGTGCCAGCTCAAGCTACTACAATGAGCAGTTCTTC.

This clone was picked up one time. This chain uses TRBV7-9 with TRBJ1-2, with D possibly matching TRBD1 (5 bases). The CDR3 extends over 14 amino acids. The V end was cut by 2 bases, the J end by 1 base, with 8 bases between. Germline V gene lookup returns CDR1 SEHNR and CDR2 FQNEAQ (reference sequence). CDR3 sequence: CASSLQGYNYGYTF. Written as DNA, the CDR3 is TGTGCCAGCAGCTTACAGGGTTATAACTATGGCTACACCTTC.

This sequence joins TRBV27 and TRBJ2-7; 7 bases agree with TRBD1. The CDR3 length is 14 residues. V was clipped by 3 bases and J by 3 bases; unmatched bases: 5. Germline V lookup: CDR1 MNHEY, CDR2 SMNVEV (reference sequence). This CDR3 is CASSFDRDNYEQYF. For the CDR3, the DNA is TGTGCCAGCAGTTTCGACAGGGATAACTACGAGCAGTACTTC.

V usage is TRBV7-2 and J usage is TRBJ2-1; 11 bases fit TRBD2. Germline CDR1 reads SGHTA; CDR2 reads FQGNSA. Losses at the gene ends were 1 base for V and 4 bases for J; bases not matched to a gene: 6. CDR3 size: 17 residues. CDR3 residues: CASSLGASGRIYNEQFF. The CDR3 coding sequence is TGTGCCAGCAGCTTAGGGGCTAGCGGGAGGATTTACAATGAGCAGTTCTTC.

This clone is medium-sized (0.01 to 0.1%) within its sample. The chain couples TRBV12-5 to TRBJ1-2; tentative D call: TRBD1 (5 bases). V was clipped by 5 bases and J by 7 bases, with 17 bases between them. The V gene's germline CDR1 is LGHNT and CDR2 FRNRAP. This CDR3 is built from 14 residues. CDR3 region: CASGLGDGAGGYTF. For the CDR3, the DNA is TGTGCTAGTGGTCTGGGGGACGGGGCCGGTGGCTACACCTTC.

CDR3 sequence: CASGLVSGRGTDTQYF. DNA of the CDR3: TGTGCTAGTGGTTTGGTAAGCGGGAGAGGGACAGATACGCAGTATTTT. The chain uses TRBV12-5 and TRBJ2-3; 8 bases map to TRBD2. CDR3 length: 16 residues. With V trimmed by 0 bases and J by 3 bases, 5 bases remained unmatched. Germline CDR1 and CDR2: LGHNT and FRNRAP.

The chain is built from TRBV11-2 and TRBJ1-5; 8 bases line up with TRBD1. Per the germline V gene, CDR1 is SGHAT and CDR2 is FQNNGV. CDR3 length: 14 residues. Trimming at V came to 5 bases and at J to 7 bases, leaving 7 bases not matched to a gene. The CDR3 is CASSNGQGGQPQHF. The CDR3 DNA reads TGTGCCAGCAGCAACGGACAGGGCGGACAGCCCCAGCATTTT.

In its sample, this clone was seen a few times. The rearrangement links TRBV27 to TRBJ2-7; D remains ambiguous. The CDR3 totals 13 residues. CDR1 is MNHEY, CDR2 SMNVEV, per germline (reference sequence). Trimming cost V 6 bases and J 1 base, with 10 bases left between them. For the CDR3, the DNA is TGTGCCAGCAGCCCGTACGTTTCCTACGAGCAGTACTTC. Amino acid sequence: CASSPYVSYEQYF.

CDR3 sequence reads: CASSVDRNTGELFF. The CDR3 nucleotides are TGTGCCAGCAGTGTGGACAGAAACACCGGGGAGCTGTTTTTT. The chain joins TRBV27 to TRBJ2-2, with D possibly matching TRBD1 (6 bases). Germline loops: CDR1 MNHEY, CDR2 SMNVEV (reference sequence). Trimming shortened V by 5 bases and J by 2 bases, and 9 bases separated the two germline ends. The CDR3 covers 14 residues.

In its sample, this clone is medium-sized. This chain connects TRBV2 to TRBJ1-2; perhaps TRBD1 as D (6 bases). The CDR3 consists of 14 residues. V gave up 5 bases and J gave up 3 bases, with 13 bases separating them. In germline, CDR1 is SNHLY, CDR2 FYNNEI. CDR3: CASSPRGLDYGYTF. The CDR3 coding sequence is TGTGCCAGCAGTCCCCGGGGGCTAGACTATGGCTACACCTTC.

V usage is TRBV7-2 and J usage is TRBJ2-1; D gene unclear. V was trimmed by 5 bases and J by 10 bases, leaving 9 bases between them. This CDR3 has 11 residues. Germline V lookup: CDR1 SGHTA, CDR2 FQGNSA. CDR3 sequence reads: CASSPAGEQFF. The DNA of the CDR3 is TGTGCCAGCAGCCCCGCCGGAGAGCAGTTCTTC.

The rearrangement uses TRBV10-3 and TRBJ1-3, with a tentative D call TRBD1 (6 bases). Per germline, CDR1 ENHRY and CDR2 SYGVKD. The ends were cut back, 4 bases at V and 7 bases at J, with 11 bases in the middle. This CDR3 is built from 13 residues. CDR3 loop: CAISGNRENTIYF. The CDR3 DNA follows: TGTGCCATCAGTGGTAACAGGGAGAACACCATATATTTT.

The chain has TRBV30 and TRBJ2-6; D ambiguous. The V gene lost 0 bases and the J gene lost 3 bases, with 9 bases spanning the gap. The CDR3 is made up of 15 amino acids. Germline assignment: CDR1 GTSNPN and CDR2 SVGIG (reference sequence). The CDR3 region has the DNA TGTGCCTGGAGTGTAGGTAGAGGTGGGGCCAACGTCCTGACTTTC. Its translation: CAWSVGRGGANVLTF.

CDR3 sequence: CASSLRGVPTDTQYF. The CDR3 nucleotides read TGCGCCAGCAGCTTGCGTGGGGTTCCGACAGATACGCAGTATTTT. V is TRBV5-1 and J is TRBJ2-3; D call uncertain. V was clipped by 1 base and J by 3 bases, with 12 bases between them. The CDR3 has 15 residues. Germline CDR1 and CDR2: SGHRS and YFSETQ.

The rearrangement uses TRBV6-5 and TRBJ2-5; 13 bases fit TRBD2. The end of the DNA aligns better with TRBJ2-7, so the J call may be wrong. Germline assignment: CDR1 MNHEY and CDR2 SVGAGI. This CDR3 spans 15 amino acids. The CDR3 loop is CASRTGLAGVYEQYF. The CDR3, as DNA: TGTGCCAGCAGAACAGGACTAGCGGGAGTCTACGAGCAGTACTTC.

The V and J genes are TRBV10-3 and TRBJ2-1; 12 bases line up with TRBD2. Per germline, CDR1 ENHRY and CDR2 SYGVKD. Losses at the gene ends were 4 bases for V and 2 bases for J; bases not matched to a gene: 6. There are 17 residues in the CDR3. CDR3 residues: CAISGRLAGGTYNEQFF. The CDR3 nucleotides are TGTGCCATCAGTGGACGGCTAGCGGGAGGGACCTACAATGAGCAGTTCTTC.

The chain carries TRBV30 and TRBJ2-3; the match to TRBD2 covers 7 bases. CDR3 length: 15 amino acids. Germline V gives CDR1 GTSNPN, CDR2 SVGIG (reference sequence). V was clipped by 3 bases and J by 3 bases; unmatched bases: 9. In DNA form, the CDR3 reads TGTGCCTGGAGCCCCAGAGCGGGATGGACAGATACGCAGTATTTT. Translating it yields CAWSPRAGWTDTQYF.

The rearrangement links TRBV5-1 to TRBJ2-6; D unresolved. Per germline, CDR1 SGHRS and CDR2 YFSETQ. Deletions cut 4 bases from V and 4 bases from J, with 12 bases between. This CDR3 is 15 amino acids long. This CDR3 is CASSVGSGGANVLTF. The CDR3 bases are TGCGCCAGCAGCGTTGGATCCGGGGGGGCCAACGTCCTGACTTTC.

The sample holds a few counts of this clone. The rearrangement joins TRBV7-3 to TRBJ1-2; D unresolved. CDR3 length: 16 amino acids. Trimming stripped 5 bases from V and 5 bases from J, with 21 bases between. CDR1 SGHTA and CDR2 FQGTGA come from the germline V gene. The chain's CDR3 is CASSPTPDRIEYGYTF. The CDR3 nucleotides read TGTGCCAGCAGCCCCACCCCGGACCGGATTGAATATGGCTACACCTTC.